This paragraph reports one T cell receptor beta chain. This specimen belongs to a study of blood T cell repertoires in COVID-19. Here immunoSEQ multiplex PCR was the method, and the copy in TCRdb shows in-frame clones only, minus some. Of around 200,000 clones listed, 70% to 90% are singletons. Trimming stripped 0 bases from V and 5 bases from J, with 20 bases between. CDR1 is SGHRS, CDR2 YFSETQ, per germline. This CDR3 is 17 amino acids long. The receptor was derived from a woman between 18 and 30 years old who had recovered from COVID-19. The sequenced sample was PBMCs or T cells enriched from blood (not recorded which). This sequence joins TRBV5-1 and TRBJ2-5; D unclear. This CDR3 is CASSLALVRTPRETQYF. The CDR3 coding sequence is TGCGCCAGCAGCTTGGCCCTAGTGCGAACCCCTCGGGAGACCCAGTACTTC.